This T cell receptor beta chain originates from a study of response to subunit inactivated influenza vaccine. This CDR3 contains 16 residues. Trimming left V 0 bases short and J 2 bases short, with 8 bases between. The germline CDR1 and CDR2 sequences are MNHEY and SVGAGI. Using its own MiXCR run on the RT-PCR reads, TCRdb lists one record per CDR3 protein. This sample has more than 400,000 distinct CDR3 sequences; roughly 9.8% occur once, and the top ten carry 12%. This sequence joins TRBV6-5 and TRBJ2-6; TRBD1 might be the D (5 bases). This TCR derives from a man aged 50-60 years who received an inactivated influenza vaccine. The sequencing used PBMCs from blood, collected 40 to 50 days after vaccination. The CDR3 spells CASSYSGRAGANVLTF. In DNA, the CDR3 is TGTGCCAGCAGTTACTCGGGCAGGGCTGGGGCCAACGTCCTGACTTTC.